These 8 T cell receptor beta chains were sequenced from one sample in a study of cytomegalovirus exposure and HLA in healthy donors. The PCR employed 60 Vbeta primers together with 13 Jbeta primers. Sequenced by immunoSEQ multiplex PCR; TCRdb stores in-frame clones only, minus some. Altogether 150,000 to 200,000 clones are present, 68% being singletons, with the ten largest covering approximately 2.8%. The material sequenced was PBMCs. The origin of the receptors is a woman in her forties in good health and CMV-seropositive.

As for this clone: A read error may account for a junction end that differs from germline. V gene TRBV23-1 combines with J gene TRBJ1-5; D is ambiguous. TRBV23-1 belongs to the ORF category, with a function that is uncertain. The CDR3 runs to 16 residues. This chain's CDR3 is CASSYLPGRSNQPQNF. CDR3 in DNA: TGCGCCAGCAGCTATCTTCCCGGGAGGAGCAATCAGCCCCAGAATTTT.

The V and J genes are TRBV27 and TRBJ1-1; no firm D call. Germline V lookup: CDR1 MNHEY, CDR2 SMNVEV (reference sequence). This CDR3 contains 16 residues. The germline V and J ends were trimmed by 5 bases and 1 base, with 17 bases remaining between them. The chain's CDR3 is CASSLVGPRGNTEAFF. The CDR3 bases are TGTGCCAGCAGTCTCGTCGGTCCCCGGGGGAACACTGAAGCTTTCTTT.

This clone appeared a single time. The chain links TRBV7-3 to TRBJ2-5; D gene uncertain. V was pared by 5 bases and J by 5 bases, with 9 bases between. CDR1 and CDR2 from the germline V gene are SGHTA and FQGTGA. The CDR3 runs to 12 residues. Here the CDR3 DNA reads TGTGCCAGCAGCCCCTATCCGGAGACCCAGTACTTC. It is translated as CASSPYPETQYF.

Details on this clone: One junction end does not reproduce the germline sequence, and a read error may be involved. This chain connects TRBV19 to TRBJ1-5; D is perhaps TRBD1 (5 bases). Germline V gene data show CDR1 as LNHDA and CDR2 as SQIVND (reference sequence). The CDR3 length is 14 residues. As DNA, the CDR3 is TGTGCCAGTATTACCCCGGGGGGGAATCAGCCCCAGAATTTT. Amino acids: CASITPGGNQPQNF.

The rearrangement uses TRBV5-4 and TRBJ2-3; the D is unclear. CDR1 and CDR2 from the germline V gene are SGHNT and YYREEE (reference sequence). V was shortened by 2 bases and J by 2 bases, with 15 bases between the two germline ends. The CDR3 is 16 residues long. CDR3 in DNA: TGTGCCAGCAGCTTAGCAGGAAAAAAGAACACAGATACGCAGTATTTT. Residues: CASSLAGKKNTDTQYF.

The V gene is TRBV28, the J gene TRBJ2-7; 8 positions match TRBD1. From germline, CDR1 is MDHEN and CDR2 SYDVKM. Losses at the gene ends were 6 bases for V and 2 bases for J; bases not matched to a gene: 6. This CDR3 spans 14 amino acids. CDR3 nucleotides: TGTGCCAGCAGCCGTCCGGGACAGGCCTACGAGCAGTACTTC. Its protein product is CASSRPGQAYEQYF.

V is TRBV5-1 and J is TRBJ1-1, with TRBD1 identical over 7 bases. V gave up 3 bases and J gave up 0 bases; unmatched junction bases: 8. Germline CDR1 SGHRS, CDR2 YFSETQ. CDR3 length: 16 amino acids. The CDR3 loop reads CASSSAPDRMNTEAFF. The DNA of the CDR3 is TGCGCCAGCAGCTCAGCGCCGGACAGGATGAACACTGAAGCTTTCTTT.

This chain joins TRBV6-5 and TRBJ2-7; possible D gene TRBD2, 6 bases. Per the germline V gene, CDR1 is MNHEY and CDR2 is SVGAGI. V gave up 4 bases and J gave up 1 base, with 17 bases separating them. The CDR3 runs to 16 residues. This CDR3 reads CASSFSGTLGSYEQYF. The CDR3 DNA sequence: TGTGCCAGCAGTTTTTCGGGGACTTTAGGATCCTACGAGCAGTACTTC.